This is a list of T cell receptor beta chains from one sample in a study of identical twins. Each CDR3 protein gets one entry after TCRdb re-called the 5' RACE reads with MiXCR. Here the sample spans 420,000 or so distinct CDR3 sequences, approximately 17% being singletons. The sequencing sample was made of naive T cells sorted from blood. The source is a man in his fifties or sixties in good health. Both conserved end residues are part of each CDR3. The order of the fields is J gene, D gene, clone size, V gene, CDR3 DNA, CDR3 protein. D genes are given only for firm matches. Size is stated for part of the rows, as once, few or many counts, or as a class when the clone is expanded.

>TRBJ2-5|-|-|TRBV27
TGTGCCAGCAGTATCATGGGCCAAGAGACCCAGTACTTC
CASSIMGQETQYF
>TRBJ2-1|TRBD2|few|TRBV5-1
TGCGCCAGCAGCTTGGATTCCCTAGCGGTGTACAATGAGCAGTTCTTC
CASSLDSLAVYNEQFF
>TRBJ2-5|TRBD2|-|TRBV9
TGTGCCAGCAGCGCATCCGGACTAGCGGGAGAGACCCAGTACTTC
CASSASGLAGETQYF
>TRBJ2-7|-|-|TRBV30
TGTGCCTGGAGTGTTTGGGGTTTGGGCGGCGAGCAGTACTTC
CAWSVWGLGGEQYF
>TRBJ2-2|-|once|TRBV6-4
TGTGCCAGCAGTGACTGGTGGAACACCGGGGAGCTGTTTTTT
CASSDWWNTGELFF
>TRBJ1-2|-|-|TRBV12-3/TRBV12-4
TGTGCCAGCACCGAGTACGGGGAAGGCGGAGGCTACACCTTC
CASTEYGEGGGYTF
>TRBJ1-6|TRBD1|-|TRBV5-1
TGCGCCAGCAGCAAGGGACAGATCTATAATTCACCCCTCCACTTT
CASSKGQIYNSPLHF
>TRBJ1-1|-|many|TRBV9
TGTGCCAGCAGCTACGAGGGCCTTGGCACTGAAGCTTTCTTT
CASSYEGLGTEAFF
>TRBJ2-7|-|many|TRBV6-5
TGTGCCAGCAGTTTCACAGGATTATCTTCCTACGAGCAGTACTTC
CASSFTGLSSYEQYF
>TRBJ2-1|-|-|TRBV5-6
TGTGCCAGCAGCCCGACTGACGGGATCAGCTACAATGAGCAGTTCTTC
CASSPTDGISYNEQFF
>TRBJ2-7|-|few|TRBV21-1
TGTGCCAGCAGCAAAAGTAAGACGGATGGCTCCTACGAGCAGTACTTC
CASSKSKTDGSYEQYF
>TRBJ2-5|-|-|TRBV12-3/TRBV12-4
TGTGCCAGCAGTTTGCGACCGGGGACCCAGTACTTC
CASSLRPGTQYF
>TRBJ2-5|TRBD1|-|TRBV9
TGTGCCAGCAGCGTTACAGGGGGCCGGGAGACCCAGTACTTC
CASSVTGGRETQYF
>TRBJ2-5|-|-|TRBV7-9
TGTGCCAGCAACCTGCGCGAGGGGACGGAGACCCAGTACTTC
CASNLREGTETQYF
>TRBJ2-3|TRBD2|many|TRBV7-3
TGTGCCAGCAGCTTAGGTCTAGCGGCTAGCACAGATACGCAGTATTTT
CASSLGLAASTDTQYF
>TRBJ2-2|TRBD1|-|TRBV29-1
TGCAGCGGGAGGGGAACATCGGGACAGGAGACGAACACCGGGGAGCTGTTTTTT
CSGRGTSGQETNTGELFF
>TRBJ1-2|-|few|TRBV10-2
TGCGCCAGTAGCCCAAATAACTATGGCTACACCTTC
CASSPNNYGYTF
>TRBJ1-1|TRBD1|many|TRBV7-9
TGTGCCAGCAGGAGACAGGGGCTGAACACTGAAGCTTTCTTT
CASRRQGLNTEAFF
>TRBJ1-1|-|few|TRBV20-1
TGCAGTGCTCAGGGCCAGGGTAGGGCTTTCTTT
CSAQGQGRAFF
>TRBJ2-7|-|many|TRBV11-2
TGTGCCAGCAGTTTTATCGGGCCCTCCTACGAGCAGTACTTC
CASSFIGPSYEQYF
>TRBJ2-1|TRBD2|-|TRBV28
TGTGCCAGCAAAAGGACTAGCGGGAGCGGGGAGCAGTTCTTC
CASKRTSGSGEQFF
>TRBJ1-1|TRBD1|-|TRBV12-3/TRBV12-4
TGTGCCAGCAGCCCCGTCGGGACAGGGCTAATGAACACTGAAGCTTTCTTT
CASSPVGTGLMNTEAFF
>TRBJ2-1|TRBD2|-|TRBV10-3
TGTGCCATCACCGATAGCGGGGGGGGATACAATGAGCAGTTCTTC
CAITDSGGGYNEQFF
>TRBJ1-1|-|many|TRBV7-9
TGTGCCAGCAGCTCTTACGAGGATTGGGGCACTGAAGCTTTCTTT
CASSSYEDWGTEAFF
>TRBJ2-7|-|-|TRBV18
TGTGCCAGCTCACCACAACAGAACGAGCAGTACTTC
CASSPQQNEQYF
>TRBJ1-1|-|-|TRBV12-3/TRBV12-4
TGTGCCAGCAGTCCGCCGACGAGGATGAACACTGAAGCTTTCTTT
CASSPPTRMNTEAFF
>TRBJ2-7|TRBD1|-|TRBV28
TGTGCCAGCAGCCTTACCGGGACAGGGGGCGTTGAGCAGTACTTC
CASSLTGTGGVEQYF
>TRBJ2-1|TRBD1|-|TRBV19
TGTGCCAGTAGTGTCACCGGGACAGGGCGGTCAGGGGGGCAGTTCTTC
CASSVTGTGRSGGQFF
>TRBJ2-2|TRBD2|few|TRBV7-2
TGTGCCAGCAGCTTAGTGGGAGGGGTGGACACCGGGGAGCTGTTTTTT
CASSLVGGVDTGELFF
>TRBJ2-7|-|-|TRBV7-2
TGTGCCAGCAGCTTAGAGAGACCGGGGCCCCGCGGCGAGCAGTACTTC
CASSLERPGPRGEQYF
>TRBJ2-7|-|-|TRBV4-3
TGCGCCAGCAGCCAAGATCTCACCGGCTCCTACGAGCAGTACTTC
CASSQDLTGSYEQYF
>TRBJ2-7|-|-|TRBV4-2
TGTGCCAGCAGCCAAGAGACGCCGGGCCTAGGCTCCTACGAGCAGTACTTC
CASSQETPGLGSYEQYF